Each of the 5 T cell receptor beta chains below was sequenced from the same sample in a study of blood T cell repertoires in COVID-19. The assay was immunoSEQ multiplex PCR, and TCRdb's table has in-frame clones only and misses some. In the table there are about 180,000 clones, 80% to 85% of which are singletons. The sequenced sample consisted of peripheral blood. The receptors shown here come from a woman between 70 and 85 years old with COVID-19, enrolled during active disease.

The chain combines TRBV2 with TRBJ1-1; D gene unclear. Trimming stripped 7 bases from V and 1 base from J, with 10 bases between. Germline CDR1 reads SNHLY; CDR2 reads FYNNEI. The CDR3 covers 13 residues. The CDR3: CASTGSRNTEAFF. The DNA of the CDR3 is TGTGCCAGCACAGGATCACGGAACACTGAAGCTTTCTTT.

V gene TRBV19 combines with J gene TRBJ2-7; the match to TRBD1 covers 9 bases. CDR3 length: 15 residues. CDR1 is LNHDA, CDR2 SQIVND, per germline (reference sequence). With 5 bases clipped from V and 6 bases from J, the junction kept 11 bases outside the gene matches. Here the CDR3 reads CASSSPGQGSAEQYF. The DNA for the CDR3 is TGTGCCAGTAGTTCGCCGGGACAGGGCTCGGCCGAGCAGTACTTC.

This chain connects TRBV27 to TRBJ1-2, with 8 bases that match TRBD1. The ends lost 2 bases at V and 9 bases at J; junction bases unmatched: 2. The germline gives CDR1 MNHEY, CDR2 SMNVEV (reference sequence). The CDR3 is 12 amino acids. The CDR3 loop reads CASSLQGASYTF. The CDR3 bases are TGTGCCAGCAGTTTACAGGGGGCGAGCTACACCTTC.

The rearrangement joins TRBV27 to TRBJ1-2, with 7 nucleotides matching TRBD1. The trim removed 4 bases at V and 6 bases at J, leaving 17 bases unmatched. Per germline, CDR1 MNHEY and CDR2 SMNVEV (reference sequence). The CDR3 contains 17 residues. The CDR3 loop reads CASSYVRPTGARDGYTF. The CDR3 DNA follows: TGTGCCAGCAGTTATGTCCGCCCCACAGGGGCCCGGGATGGCTACACCTTC.

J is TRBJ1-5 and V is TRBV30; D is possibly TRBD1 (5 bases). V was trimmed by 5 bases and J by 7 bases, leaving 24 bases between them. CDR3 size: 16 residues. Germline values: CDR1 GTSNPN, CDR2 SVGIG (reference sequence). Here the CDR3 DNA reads TGTGCCTGGGGACGGGGGACGGAGGGTTGGGCACAGCCCCAGCATTTT. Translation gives CAWGRGTEGWAQPQHF.